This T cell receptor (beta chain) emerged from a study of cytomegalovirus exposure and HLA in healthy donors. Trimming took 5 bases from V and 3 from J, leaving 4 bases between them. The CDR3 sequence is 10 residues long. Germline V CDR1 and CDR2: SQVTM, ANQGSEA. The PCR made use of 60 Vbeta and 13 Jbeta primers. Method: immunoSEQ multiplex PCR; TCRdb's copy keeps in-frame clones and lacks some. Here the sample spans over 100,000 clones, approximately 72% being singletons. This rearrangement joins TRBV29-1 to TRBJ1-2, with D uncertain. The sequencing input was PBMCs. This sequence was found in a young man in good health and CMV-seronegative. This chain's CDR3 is CSVSDYGYTF. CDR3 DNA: TGCAGCGTTTCCGACTATGGCTACACCTTC. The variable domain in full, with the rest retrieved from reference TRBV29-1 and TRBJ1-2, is SAVISQKPSRDICQRGTSLTIQCQVDSQVTMMFWYRQQPGQSLTLIATANQGSEATYESGFVIDKFPISRPNLTFSTLTVSNMSPEDSSIYLCSVSDYGYTFGSGTRLTVV.